This T cell receptor (beta chain) was sequenced for a study of vaccination and CD4 T cells after COVID-19. About the study: For post-vaccine samples, collection took place a median around 72 days after dose two, ranging from 14 to 241.

For this clonotype: What it binds is unknown.

The Oncomine TCR Beta short-read assay was applied to DNA of cultured CD4+ T cells. Researchers extracted genomic DNA from CD4+ T cells that had been cultured. TCRdb independently ran MiXCR on the PCR reads; one entry per CDR3 protein. The data hold about 13,000 distinct CDR3 sequences, with roughly two fifths observed a single time. Treatment in this sample: roughly 10-day PBMC culture with coronavirus spike peptide pools or control peptides (ViraFEST assay). Antigen-specific T cell expansion with peptide pools preceded TCR sequencing in the ViraFEST approach. Around 2 million PBMCs per well were cultured with approximately 9.8 IU/ml IL-2 and 8.5 to 10 ug/ml peptide pools. Unmatched junction bases numbered 5, after V lost 5 bases and J lost 2 bases. The CDR3 spans 14 residues. CDR1 is SGHNT and CDR2 is YENEEA in the germline V gene.

The specimen comprised CD4+ T cells from blood, cultured in vitro, sampled after SARS-CoV-2 vaccination. The chain carries TRBV11-3 and TRBJ2-7, with 8 bases matching TRBD1. This sequence originates from a human donor who had recovered from COVID-19. CDR3 residues: CASSLTGGTYEQYF. CDR3 nucleotides: TGTGCCAGCAGCCTCACAGGGGGGACCTACGAGCAGTACTTC.